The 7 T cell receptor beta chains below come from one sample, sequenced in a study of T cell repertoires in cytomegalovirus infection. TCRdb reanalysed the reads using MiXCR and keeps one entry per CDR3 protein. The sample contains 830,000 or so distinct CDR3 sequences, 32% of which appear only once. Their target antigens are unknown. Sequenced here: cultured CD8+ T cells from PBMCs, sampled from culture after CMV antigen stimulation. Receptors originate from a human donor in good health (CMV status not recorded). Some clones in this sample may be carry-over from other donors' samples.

The CDR3 protein is CASSIRSIINTGELFF. In DNA form, the CDR3 reads TGTGCCAGTAGTATAAGAAGCATAATCAACACCGGGGAGCTGTTTTTT. The chain uses TRBV19 and TRBJ2-2; unclear D gene. The CDR3 extends over 16 amino acids. Germline loops: CDR1 LNHDA, CDR2 SQIVND (reference sequence). V dropped 2 bases and J dropped 2 bases, with 12 bases sitting between them. The full variable domain, rest sourced from reference TRBV19 and TRBJ2-2, is DGGITQSPKYLFRKEGQNVTLSCEQNLNHDAMYWYRQDPGQGLRLIYYSQIVNDFQKGDIAEGYSVSREKKESFPLTVTSAQKNPTAFYLCASSIRSIINTGELFFGEGSRLTVL.

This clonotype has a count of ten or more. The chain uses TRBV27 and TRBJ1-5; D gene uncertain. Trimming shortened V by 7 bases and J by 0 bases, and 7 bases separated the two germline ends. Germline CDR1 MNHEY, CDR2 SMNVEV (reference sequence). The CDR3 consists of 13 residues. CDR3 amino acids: CASKPYSNQPQHF. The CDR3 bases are TGTGCCAGCAAGCCGTATAGCAATCAGCCCCAGCATTTT.

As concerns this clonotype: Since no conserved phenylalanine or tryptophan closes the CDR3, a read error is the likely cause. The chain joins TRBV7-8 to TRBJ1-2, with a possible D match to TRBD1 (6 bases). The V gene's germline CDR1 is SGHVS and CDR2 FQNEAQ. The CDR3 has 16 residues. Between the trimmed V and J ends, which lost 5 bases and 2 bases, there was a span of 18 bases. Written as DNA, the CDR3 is TGTGCCAGCAGCCCTATCCCAGGGGATCTAAACTATGGCTACACCATC. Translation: CASSPIPGDLNYGYTI.

CDR3 region: CASSFSSGQDYGYTF. The CDR3 bases are TGTGCCAGCAGCTTTTCCAGTGGACAGGATTATGGCTACACCTTC. V gene TRBV7-4 combines with J gene TRBJ1-2; TRBD1 agrees at 7 bases. Germline loops: CDR1 SGHVT, CDR2 SQSDAQ. J gave up 5 bases and V 3 bases, and 9 bases lay outside the gene matches. The CDR3 length is 15 residues.

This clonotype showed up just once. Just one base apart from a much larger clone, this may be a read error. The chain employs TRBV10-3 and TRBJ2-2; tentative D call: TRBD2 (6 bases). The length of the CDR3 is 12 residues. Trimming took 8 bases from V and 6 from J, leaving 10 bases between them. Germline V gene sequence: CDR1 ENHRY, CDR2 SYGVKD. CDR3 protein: CAIRREAGELFF. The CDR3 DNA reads TGTGCCATCCGCAGGGAGGCCGGGGAGCTGTTTTTT.

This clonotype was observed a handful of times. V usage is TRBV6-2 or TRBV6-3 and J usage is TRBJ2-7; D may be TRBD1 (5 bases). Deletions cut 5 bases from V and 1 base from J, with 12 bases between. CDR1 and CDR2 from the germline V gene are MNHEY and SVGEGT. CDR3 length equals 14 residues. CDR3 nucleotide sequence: TGTGCCAGCAGTCATCCCGACAGTTCCTACGAGCAGTACGTC. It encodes CASSHPDSSYEQYV.

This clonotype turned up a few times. In DNA, the CDR3 is TGTGCCAGCAGCGGCGACTCGGGACAGAGGAACGAGCAGTACGTC. Its protein is CASSGDSGQRNEQYV. The V call is TRBV5-6, the J call TRBJ2-7, with TRBD1 matching 7 bases. With 4 bases clipped from V and 5 bases from J, the junction kept 12 bases outside the gene matches. The CDR3 runs to 15 residues. The germline CDR1 and CDR2 sequences are SGHDT and YYEEEE.